This T cell receptor beta chain was obtained from a study of blood T cell repertoires in COVID-19. As for the study in general: The United States, Italy and Spain were the sources of the acute and convalescent COVID-19 samples.

V lost 0 bases to trimming and J lost 4 bases; unmatched junction nucleotides: 5. Germline values: CDR1 MNHEY, CDR2 SMNVEV (reference sequence). The CDR3 spans 15 residues. Original methodology: Quantification of nucleated cells was approximated via reference gene primer amplification. Profiled with immunoSEQ multiplex PCR; TCRdb holds only in-frame clones, not every one. V, J and clone size are those of that table, while D and trimming were read from the DNA. Of under 300,000 clones listed, around 81% are singletons. Sample: peripheral blood. The chain has TRBV27 and TRBJ1-1, with TRBD1 matching over 7 bases. The source is a woman aged 55-70 years with active or convalescent COVID-19. The CDR3 is CASSLSGAGGTEAFF. For the CDR3, the DNA is TGTGCCAGCAGTTTATCGGGCGCAGGGGGCACTGAAGCTTTCTTT.